The 5 T cell receptor beta chains listed next were all sequenced from one sample in a study of cytomegalovirus exposure and HLA in healthy donors. The PCR ran on 60 Vbeta and 13 Jbeta primers. Sequencing was performed with immunoSEQ multiplex PCR; in TCRdb, only in-frame clones are kept and a portion is missing. The table records some 160,000 clones, 65% to 85% of them present only once. Sequencing was performed on PBMCs. The receptors stem from a woman between 18 and 29 years old in good health and CMV-seronegative.

As regards this clone: Within the sample, other DNA sequences also encode this same CDR3. J is TRBJ2-3 and V is TRBV7-9; TRBD2 is a possible D gene (6 bases). The CDR3 runs to 14 residues. V was shortened by 5 bases and J by 1 base, with 10 bases between the two germline ends. The germline V gene has CDR1 SEHNR and CDR2 FQNEAQ (reference sequence). The CDR3 region is CASSPSGGTDTQYF. In DNA, the CDR3 is TGTGCCAGCAGCCCGTCGGGAGGCACAGATACGCAGTATTTT. The full variable domain, in which reference TRBV7-9 and TRBJ2-3 provide the parts outside the CDR3, is DTGVSQNPRHKITKRGQNVTFRCDPISEHNRLYWYRQTLGQGPEFLTYFQNEAQLEKSRLLSDRFSAERPKGSFSTLEIQRTEQGDSAMYLCASSPSGGTDTQYFGPGTRLTVL.

The chain recombines TRBV5-6 with TRBJ1-1, with D hard to call. Trimming cost V 0 bases and J 9 bases, with 15 bases left between them. The CDR3 loop spans 14 amino acids. The germline gives CDR1 SGHDT, CDR2 YYEEEE. The CDR3 DNA reads as TGTGCCAGCAGCTTGGGCAGATCCATCATCCAAGCTTTCTTT. This translates into CASSLGRSIIQAFF.

This chain joins TRBV19 and TRBJ2-2, with 11 bases identical to TRBD1. The V gene end was trimmed by 8 bases and the J gene end by 5 bases; junction bases not matched to a gene: 7. Looked up from germline, CDR1 is LNHDA and CDR2 is SQIVND (reference sequence). The length of the CDR3 is 15 residues. CDR3 nucleotides: TGTGCCAGTTCCAAGGACAGGGGGCAAACCGGGGAGCTGTTTTTT. Its translation: CASSKDRGQTGELFF.

The chain links TRBV7-9 to TRBJ1-1; TRBD1 matches 9 bases. The CDR3 is made up of 15 amino acids. The V segment lost 4 bases and the J segment 5 bases; nucleotides outside the gene matches: 8. Germline lookup yields CDR1 SEHNR and CDR2 FQNEAQ (reference sequence). The CDR3 DNA follows: TGTGCCAGCAGCTCAGAGGGACAGGGAAAAACTGAAGCTTTCTTT. Its protein product is CASSSEGQGKTEAFF.

This clone was found once. The gene calls are TRBV9 and TRBJ2-5; 7 nucleotides line up with TRBD2. CDR1 is SGDLS, CDR2 YYNGEE, per germline. V dropped 0 bases and J dropped 3; count of bases not matched to a gene: 8. CDR3 length equals 16 residues. CDR3 in amino acids: CASSVGPSGSEETQYF. The CDR3, as DNA: TGTGCCAGCAGCGTAGGTCCTAGCGGATCCGAAGAGACCCAGTACTTC.